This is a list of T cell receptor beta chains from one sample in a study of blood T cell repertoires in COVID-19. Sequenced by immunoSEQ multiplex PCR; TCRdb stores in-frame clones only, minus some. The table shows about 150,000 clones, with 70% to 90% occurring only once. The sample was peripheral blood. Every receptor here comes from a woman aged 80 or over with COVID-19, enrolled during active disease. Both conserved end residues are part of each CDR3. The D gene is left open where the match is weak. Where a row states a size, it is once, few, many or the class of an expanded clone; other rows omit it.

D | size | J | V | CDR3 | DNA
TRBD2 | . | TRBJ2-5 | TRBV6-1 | CASSEREGQGWETQYF | TGTGCCAGCAGTGAACGGGAGGGCCAAGGTTGGGAGACCCAGTACTTC
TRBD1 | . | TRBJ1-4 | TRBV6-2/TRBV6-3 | CASSRDSNEKLFF | TGTGCCAGCAGCAGGGACAGCAATGAAAAACTGTTTTTT
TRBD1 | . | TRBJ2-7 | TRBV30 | CAWSVLGDRAGEQYF | TGTGCCTGGAGTGTACTTGGGGACAGGGCTGGCGAGCAGTACTTC
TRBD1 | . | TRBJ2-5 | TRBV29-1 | CSVDQGAWETQYF | TGCAGCGTTGATCAGGGGGCGTGGGAGACCCAGTACTTC
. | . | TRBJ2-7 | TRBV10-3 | CAISESPGAGEQYF | TGTGCCATCAGTGAGTCACCAGGGGCGGGCGAGCAGTACTTC
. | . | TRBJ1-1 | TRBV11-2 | CASSLRPGTGTEAFF | TGTGCCAGCAGCTTAAGGCCGGGAACGGGAACTGAAGCTTTCTTT
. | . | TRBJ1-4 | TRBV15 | CATSRQPQATNEKLFF | TGTGCCACCAGCAGACAGCCACAGGCAACTAATGAAAAACTGTTTTTT
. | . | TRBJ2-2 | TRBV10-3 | CAISGSGDGELFF | TGTGCCATCAGTGGCTCGGGGGACGGGGAGCTGTTTTTT
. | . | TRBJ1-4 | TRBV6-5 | CASNWAATNEKLFF | TGTGCCAGCAATTGGGCTGCAACTAATGAAAAACTGTTTTTT
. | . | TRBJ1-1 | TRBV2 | CASNADRFEAFF | TGTGCCAGCAACGCGGACAGATTTGAAGCTTTCTTT
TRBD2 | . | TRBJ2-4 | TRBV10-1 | CASSDSRGVGNIQYF | TGCGCCAGCAGTGACTCTCGGGGGGTCGGAAACATTCAGTACTTC
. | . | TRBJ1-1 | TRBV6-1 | CASTSGPEAFF | TGTGCCAGCACCAGCGGACCTGAAGCTTTCTTT
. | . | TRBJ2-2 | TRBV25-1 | CASSEPRQSDTGELFF | TGTGCCAGCAGTGAACCCCGACAGTCGGACACCGGGGAGCTGTTTTTT
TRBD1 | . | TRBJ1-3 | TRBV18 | CASSPPTGQGVGNTIYF | TGTGCCAGCTCACCACCGACGGGACAGGGTGTAGGGAACACCATATATTTT
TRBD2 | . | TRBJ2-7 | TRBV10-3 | CAISLGGGLTYEQYF | TGTGCCATCAGTTTGGGGGGGGGTCTTACCTACGAGCAGTACTTC
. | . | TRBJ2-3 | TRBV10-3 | CAISEVPTDTQYF | TGTGCCATCAGTGAGGTCCCGACAGATACGCAGTATTTT
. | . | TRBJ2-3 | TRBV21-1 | CASSKAGAGAVTDTQYF | TGTGCCAGCAGCAAAGCGGGGGCGGGGGCCGTCACAGATACGCAGTATTTT
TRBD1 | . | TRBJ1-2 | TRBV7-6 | CASSLGDSRLYGYTF | TGTGCCAGCAGCTTAGGGGACAGTCGTTTATATGGCTACACCTTC
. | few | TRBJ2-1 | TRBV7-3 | CASSLNVGKAEQFF | TGTGCCAGCAGCTTAAATGTCGGGAAAGCTGAGCAGTTCTTC
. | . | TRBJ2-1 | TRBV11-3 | CASSLGGAIDEQFF | TGTGCCAGCAGCTTAGGTGGGGCTATAGATGAGCAGTTCTTC
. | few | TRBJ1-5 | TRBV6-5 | CASIRGVNSNQPQHF | TGTGCCAGCATCAGGGGTGTCAATAGCAATCAGCCCCAGCATTTT
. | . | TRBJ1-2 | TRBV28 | CASSFQGYGYTF | TGTGCCAGCAGTTTCCAGGGGTATGGCTACACCTTC
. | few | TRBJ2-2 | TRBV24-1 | CATSPFFTGELFF | TGTGCCACCAGTCCTTTCTTTACCGGGGAGCTGTTTTTT
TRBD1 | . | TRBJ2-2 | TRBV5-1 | CASSLVMAGGAGELFF | TGCGCCAGCAGCTTGGTGATGGCAGGGGGCGCCGGGGAGCTGTTTTTT
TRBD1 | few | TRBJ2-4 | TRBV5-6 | CASSTVDRGKNIQYF | TGTGCCAGCAGCACCGTGGACAGGGGAAAAAACATTCAGTACTTC
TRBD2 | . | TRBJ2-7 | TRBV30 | CAWSVAGVREQYF | TGTGCCTGGAGTGTCGCGGGAGTGAGGGAGCAGTACTTC
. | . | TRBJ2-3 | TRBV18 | CASSPPSADTQYF | TGTGCCAGCTCACCCCCGTCGGCAGATACGCAGTATTTT
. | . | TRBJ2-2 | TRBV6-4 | CASASGNTGELFF | TGTGCCAGCGCTTCAGGCAACACCGGGGAGCTGTTTTTT
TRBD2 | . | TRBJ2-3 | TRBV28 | CASSWLGREEDTQYF | TGTGCCAGCAGTTGGTTGGGGCGGGAGGAAGATACGCAGTATTTT
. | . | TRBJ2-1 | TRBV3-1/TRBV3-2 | CASSQAIRGGEQFF | TGTGCCAGCAGCCAGGCTATCAGGGGTGGTGAGCAGTTCTTC
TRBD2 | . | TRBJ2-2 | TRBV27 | CASSFPTSGGRTGELFF | TGTGCCAGCAGTTTCCCCACTAGCGGGGGGAGGACCGGGGAGCTGTTTTTT
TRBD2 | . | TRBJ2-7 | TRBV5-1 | CASSLGVSGSYEQYF | TGCGCCAGCAGCTTGGGAGTCAGCGGGAGCTACGAGCAGTACTTC
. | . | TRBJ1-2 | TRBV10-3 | CAISVEGPVGGYTF | TGTGCCATCAGTGTGGAGGGCCCGGTTGGTGGCTACACCTTC
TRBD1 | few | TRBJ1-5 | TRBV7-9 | CARGQGAPQRNQPQHF | TGTGCCAGGGGGCAGGGGGCGCCCCAAAGAAATCAGCCCCAGCATTTT
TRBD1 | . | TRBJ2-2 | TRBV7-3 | CASSLGQDTGELFF | TGTGCCAGCAGCTTGGGACAGGACACCGGGGAGCTGTTTTTT
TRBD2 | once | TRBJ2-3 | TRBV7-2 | CASSSRSGGAYTQYF | TGTGCCAGCAGTTCCCGTAGCGGGGGGGCATATACGCAGTATTTT
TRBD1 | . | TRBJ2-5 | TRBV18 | CASSPRDSQETQYF | TGTGCCAGCTCACCACGGGACAGTCAAGAGACCCAGTACTTC
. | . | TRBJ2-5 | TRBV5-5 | CASSLAGGVPYF | TGTGCCAGCAGCTTGGCCGGAGGCGTTCCGTACTTC
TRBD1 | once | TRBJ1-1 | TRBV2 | CASSKGQGEAFF | TGTGCCAGCAGTAAGGGACAGGGGGAAGCTTTCTTT
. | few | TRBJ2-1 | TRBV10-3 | CAISEFPRYNEQFF | TGTGCCATCAGTGAGTTTCCTAGGTACAATGAGCAGTTCTTC
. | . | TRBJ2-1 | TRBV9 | CASSPIFAGRSLGFSYNEQFF | TGTGCCAGCAGCCCAATCTTCGCGGGGAGGAGCTTGGGGTTCTCCTACAATGAGCAGTTCTTC
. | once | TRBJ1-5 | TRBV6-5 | CASSWELGVNQPQHF | TGTGCCAGCAGTTGGGAATTGGGAGTCAATCAGCCCCAGCATTTT
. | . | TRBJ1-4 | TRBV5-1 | CASSTVSNREKLFF | TGCGCCAGCAGCACCGTTAGTAACAGGGAAAAACTGTTTTTT
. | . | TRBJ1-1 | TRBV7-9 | CASSLGGRVTEAFF | TGTGCCAGCAGCTTAGGTGGCAGGGTCACTGAAGCTTTCTTT
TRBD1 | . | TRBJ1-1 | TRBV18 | CASSLRGQRFTEAFF | TGTGCCAGCTCACTCCGGGGACAGCGGTTCACTGAAGCTTTCTTT
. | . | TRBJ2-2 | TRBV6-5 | CASTSRFTGELFF | TGTGCCAGCACATCGCGGTTCACCGGGGAGCTGTTTTTT
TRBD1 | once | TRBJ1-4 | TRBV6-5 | CASSFTGTGGEKLFF | TGTGCCAGCAGTTTCACCGGGACAGGAGGTGAAAAACTGTTTTTT
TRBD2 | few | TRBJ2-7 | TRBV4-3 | CASSHKGTSRLGHEQYF | TGCGCCAGCAGCCACAAGGGGACTAGCCGGTTAGGACACGAGCAGTACTTC
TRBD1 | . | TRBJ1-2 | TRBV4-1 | CASSQDPGQGARGYTF | TGCGCCAGCAGCCAAGATCCGGGGCAGGGGGCGCGGGGCTACACCTTC
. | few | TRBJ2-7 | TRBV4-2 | CASSQEGTGSYEQYF | TGTGCCAGCAGCCAAGAGGGGACTGGGTCCTACGAGCAGTACTTC
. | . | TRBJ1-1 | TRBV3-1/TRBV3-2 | CASSQAGENTEAFF | TGTGCCAGCAGCCAAGCTGGAGAGAACACTGAAGCTTTCTTT
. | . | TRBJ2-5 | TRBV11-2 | CASSFVAAGETQYF | TGTGCCAGCAGCTTCGTAGCGGCGGGGGAGACCCAGTACTTC
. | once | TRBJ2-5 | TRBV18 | CASSPPGRVRETQYF | TGTGCCAGCTCACCACCGGGCAGGGTGAGAGAGACCCAGTACTTC
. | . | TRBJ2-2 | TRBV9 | CASSVGQDTGELFF | TGTGCCAGCAGCGTAGGACAAGACACCGGGGAGCTGTTTTTT
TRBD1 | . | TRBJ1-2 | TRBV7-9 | CASSSGGGQGDGYTF | TGTGCCAGCAGCTCCGGCGGGGGACAGGGCGATGGCTACACCTTC
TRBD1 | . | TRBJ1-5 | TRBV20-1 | CSADDRGRLSF | TGCAGTGCCGATGACAGGGGGCGCTTGTCTTTT
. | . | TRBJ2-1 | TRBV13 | CATQKLLGARNEQFF | TGTGCCACCCAAAAATTACTAGGAGCTCGCAATGAGCAGTTCTTC
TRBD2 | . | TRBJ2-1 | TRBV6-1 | CASSVAGGPWNEQFF | TGTGCCAGCAGTGTAGCGGGGGGGCCGTGGAATGAGCAGTTCTTC
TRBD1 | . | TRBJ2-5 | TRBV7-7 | CASSLAGTAQETQYF | TGTGCCAGCAGCTTAGCGGGGACAGCACAAGAGACCCAGTACTTC